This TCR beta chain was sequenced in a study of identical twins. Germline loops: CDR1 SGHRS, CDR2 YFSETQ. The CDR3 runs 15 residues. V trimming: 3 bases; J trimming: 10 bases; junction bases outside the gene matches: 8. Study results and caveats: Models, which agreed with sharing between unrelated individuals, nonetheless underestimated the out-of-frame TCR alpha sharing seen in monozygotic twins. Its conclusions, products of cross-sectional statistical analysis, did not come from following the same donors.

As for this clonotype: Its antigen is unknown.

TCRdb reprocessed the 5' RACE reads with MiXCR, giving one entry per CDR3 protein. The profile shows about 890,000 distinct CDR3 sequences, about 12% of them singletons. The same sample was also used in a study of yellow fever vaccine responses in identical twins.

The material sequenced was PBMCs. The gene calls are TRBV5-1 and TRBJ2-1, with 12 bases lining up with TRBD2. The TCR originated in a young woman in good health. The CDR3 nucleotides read TGCGCCAGCAGCTCGACTAGCGGGAGAAATGGAGAGCAGTTCTTC. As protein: CASSSTSGRNGEQFF.